This TCR beta chain derives from a study of cytomegalovirus exposure and HLA in healthy donors. Study-level points and caveats: Later analysis associated a missense DCLRE1C variant with TCR beta V- and J-gene trimming.

A remark on this clone: As yet, its antigen is unknown.

Trimming cost V 2 bases and J 0 bases, with 8 bases left between them. The CDR3 contains 15 residues. Germline CDR1 and CDR2: LNHDA and SQIVND (reference sequence). The PCR ran on 60 Vbeta and 13 Jbeta primers. The table came from immunoSEQ multiplex PCR; TCRdb's copy has only in-frame clones and leaves some out. The data show 100,000 to 150,000 clones, more than 15% seen once. V usage is TRBV19 and J usage is TRBJ1-3, with D tentatively TRBD1 (5 bases). Sequencing used PBMCs. The receptor was isolated from a female donor in good health and CMV-seropositive. The CDR3 DNA reads TGTGCCAGTAGTATATACAGGAGCTCTGGAAACACCATATATTTT. Residues: CASSIYRSSGNTIYF.